The 3 T cell receptor beta chains below all came from one sample that was sequenced in a study of T cells expressing NK-cell markers. TCRdb re-called the 5' RACE reads; one entry per CDR3 protein, DNA not given. The sample is made up of roughly 350,000 distinct CDR3 sequences, and the top ten hold around 5.2% of it. The sequencing sample was made of blood T cells: a sorted CD56 or NKG2C T cell subset, CD4+ or CD8+ T cells, or bulk PBMC T cells (not recorded which). The receptors derive from a man aged 18-69 years in good health.

This chain joins TRBV6-1 and TRBJ1-6. CDR3 length: 12 residues. Germline CDR1 is MNHNS and CDR2 is SASEGT. The CDR3 protein is CASRVSNSPLHF.

This rearrangement joins TRBV25-1 to TRBJ2-2; TCRdb's D call of TRBD1 is untestable without DNA. Germline values: CDR1 MGHDK, CDR2 SYGVNS. This CDR3 region has 18 residues. This CDR3 reads CASSPRPQGTPNTGELFF.

This chain joins TRBV4-2 and TRBJ2-7; TCRdb's D call of TRBD1 is untestable without DNA. Germline lookup yields CDR1 LGHNA and CDR2 YNFKEQ. The CDR3 extends over 15 amino acids. The CDR3 loop reads CASSHLQGGVYEQYF.